This TCR beta chain was sequenced during a study of T cell repertoires in cytomegalovirus infection. Whole-study results and caveats: Using cumulative public TCR beta family frequency, the authors identified those who carried CMV together with the relevant HLA.

Each CDR3 protein gets one entry after TCRdb re-called the reads with MiXCR. The data contain around 200,000 distinct CDR3 sequences, 30% to 45% of them singletons. The length of the CDR3 is 14 residues. Germline CDR1 is SQVTM and CDR2 is ANQGSEA. V shed 7 bases and J 2 bases; nucleotides not matched to a gene: 6. This clonotype was seen more than once but under ten times. Its antigen is still unknown. The clonotype was recovered from a human donor in good health (CMV status not recorded). Some clones in this sample may be carry-over from other donors' samples. The sequencing here drew on CD8+ T cells from cultured PBMCs, taken from culture after CMV antigen stimulation. The J gene is TRBJ2-7, the V gene TRBV29-1, with 12 bases matching TRBD2. In DNA, the CDR3 is TGCAGCGCTAAGGGACTAGCGGGCCCCTACGAGCAGTACTTC. This gives the protein CSAKGLAGPYEQYF.